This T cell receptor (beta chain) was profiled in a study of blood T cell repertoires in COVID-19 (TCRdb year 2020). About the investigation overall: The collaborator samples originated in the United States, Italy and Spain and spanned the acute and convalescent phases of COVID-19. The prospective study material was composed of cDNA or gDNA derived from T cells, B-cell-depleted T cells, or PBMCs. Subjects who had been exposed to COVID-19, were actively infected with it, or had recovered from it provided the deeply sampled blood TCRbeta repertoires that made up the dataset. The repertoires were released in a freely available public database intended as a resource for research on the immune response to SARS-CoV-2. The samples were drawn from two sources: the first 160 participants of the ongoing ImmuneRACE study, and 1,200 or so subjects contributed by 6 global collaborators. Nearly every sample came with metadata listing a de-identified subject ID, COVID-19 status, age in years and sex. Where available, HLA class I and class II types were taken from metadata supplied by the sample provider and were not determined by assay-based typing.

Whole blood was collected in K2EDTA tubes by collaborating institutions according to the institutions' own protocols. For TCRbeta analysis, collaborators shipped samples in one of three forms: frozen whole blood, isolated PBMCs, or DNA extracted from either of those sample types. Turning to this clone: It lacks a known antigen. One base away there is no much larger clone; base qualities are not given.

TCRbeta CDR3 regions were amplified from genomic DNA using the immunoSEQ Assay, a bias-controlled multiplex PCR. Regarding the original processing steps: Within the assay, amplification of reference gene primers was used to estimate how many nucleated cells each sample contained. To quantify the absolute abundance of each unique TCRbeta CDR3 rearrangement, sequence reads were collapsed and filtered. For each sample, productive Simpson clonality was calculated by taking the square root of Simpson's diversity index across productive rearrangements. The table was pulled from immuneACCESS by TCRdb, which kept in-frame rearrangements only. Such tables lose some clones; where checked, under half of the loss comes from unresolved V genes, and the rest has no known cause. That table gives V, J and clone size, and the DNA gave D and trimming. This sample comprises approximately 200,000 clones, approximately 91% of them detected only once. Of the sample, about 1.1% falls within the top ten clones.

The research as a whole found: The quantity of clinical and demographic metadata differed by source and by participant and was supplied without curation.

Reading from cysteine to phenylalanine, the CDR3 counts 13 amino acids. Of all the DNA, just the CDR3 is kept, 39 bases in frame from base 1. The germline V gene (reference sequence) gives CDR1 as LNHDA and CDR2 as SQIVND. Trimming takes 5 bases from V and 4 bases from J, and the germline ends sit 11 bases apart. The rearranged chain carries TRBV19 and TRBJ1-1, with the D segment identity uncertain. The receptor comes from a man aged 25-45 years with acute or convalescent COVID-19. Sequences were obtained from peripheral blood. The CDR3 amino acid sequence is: CASSPRAITEAFF. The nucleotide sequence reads TGTGCCAGTAGTCCCAGAGCGATCACTGAAGCTTTCTTT.